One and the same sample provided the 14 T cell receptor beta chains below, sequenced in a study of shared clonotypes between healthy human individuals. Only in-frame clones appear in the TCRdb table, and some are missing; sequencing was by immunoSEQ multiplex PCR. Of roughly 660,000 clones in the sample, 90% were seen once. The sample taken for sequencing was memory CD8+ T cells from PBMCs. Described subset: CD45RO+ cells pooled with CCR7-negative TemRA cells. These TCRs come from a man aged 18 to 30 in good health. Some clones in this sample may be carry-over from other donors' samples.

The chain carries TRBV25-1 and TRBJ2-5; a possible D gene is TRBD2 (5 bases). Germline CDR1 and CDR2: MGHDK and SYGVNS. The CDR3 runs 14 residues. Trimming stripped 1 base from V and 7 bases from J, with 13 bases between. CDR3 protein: CASSEWGAGGTQYF. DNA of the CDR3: TGTGCCAGCAGTGAATGGGGTGCGGGCGGGACCCAGTACTTC.

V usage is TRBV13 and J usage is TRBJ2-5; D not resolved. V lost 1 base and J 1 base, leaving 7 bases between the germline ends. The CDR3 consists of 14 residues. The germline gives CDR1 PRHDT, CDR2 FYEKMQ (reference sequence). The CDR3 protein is CASSLVALQETQYF. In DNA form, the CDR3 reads TGTGCCAGCAGCTTAGTGGCGCTCCAAGAGACCCAGTACTTC.

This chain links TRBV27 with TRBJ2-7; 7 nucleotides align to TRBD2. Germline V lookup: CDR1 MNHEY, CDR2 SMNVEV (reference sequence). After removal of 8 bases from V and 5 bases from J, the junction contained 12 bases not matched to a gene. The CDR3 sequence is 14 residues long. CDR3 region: CASRWGGPTNEQYF. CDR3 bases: TGTGCCAGCCGGTGGGGAGGGCCTACCAACGAGCAGTACTTC.

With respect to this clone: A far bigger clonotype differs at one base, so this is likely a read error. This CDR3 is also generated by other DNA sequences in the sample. CDR3 in amino acids: CASSPSRGPPYEQYF. In DNA form, the CDR3 reads TGTGCCAGCAGCCCCAGTAGGGGGCCCCCATACGAGCAGTACTTC. This chain connects TRBV7-9 to TRBJ2-7; 7 nucleotides align to TRBD1. Germline CDR1 and CDR2: SEHNR and FQNEAQ (reference sequence). Trimming took 5 bases from V and 4 from J; bases not matched to a gene: 11. The CDR3 sequence is 15 residues long.

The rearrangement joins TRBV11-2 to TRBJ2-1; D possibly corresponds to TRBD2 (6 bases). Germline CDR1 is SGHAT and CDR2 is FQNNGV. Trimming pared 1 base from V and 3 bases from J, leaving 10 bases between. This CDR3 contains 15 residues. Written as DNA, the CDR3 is TGTGCCAGCAGCTTAGTGGCTAGCGACTACAATGAGCAGTTCTTC. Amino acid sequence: CASSLVASDYNEQFF.

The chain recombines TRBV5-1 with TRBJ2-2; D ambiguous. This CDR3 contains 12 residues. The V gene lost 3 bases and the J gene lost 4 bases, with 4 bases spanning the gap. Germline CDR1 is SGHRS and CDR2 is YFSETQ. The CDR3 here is CASSSPTGELFF. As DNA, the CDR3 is TGCGCCAGCAGCTCTCCCACCGGGGAGCTGTTTTTT.

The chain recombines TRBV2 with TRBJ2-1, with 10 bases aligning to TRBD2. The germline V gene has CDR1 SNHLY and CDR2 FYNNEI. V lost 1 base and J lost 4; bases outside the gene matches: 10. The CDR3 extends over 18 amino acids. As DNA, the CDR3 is TGTGCCAGCAGTGAAGAGGGCTTTGGGACTAGCGCATACAATGAGCAGTTCTTC. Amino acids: CASSEEGFGTSAYNEQFF.

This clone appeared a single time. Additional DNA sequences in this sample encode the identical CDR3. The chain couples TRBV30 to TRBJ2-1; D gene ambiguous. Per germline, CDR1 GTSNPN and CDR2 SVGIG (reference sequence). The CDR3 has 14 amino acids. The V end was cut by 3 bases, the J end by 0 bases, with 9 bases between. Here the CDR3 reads CAWRGESSYNEQFF. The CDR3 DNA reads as TGTGCCTGGAGAGGAGAGAGCTCCTACAATGAGCAGTTCTTC.

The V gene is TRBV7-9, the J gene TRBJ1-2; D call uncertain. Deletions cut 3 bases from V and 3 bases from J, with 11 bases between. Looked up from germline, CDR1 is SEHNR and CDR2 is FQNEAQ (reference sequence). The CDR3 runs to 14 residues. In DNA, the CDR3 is TGTGCCAGCAGCTTCCCCCGGGGTGACTATGGCTACACCTTC. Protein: CASSFPRGDYGYTF.

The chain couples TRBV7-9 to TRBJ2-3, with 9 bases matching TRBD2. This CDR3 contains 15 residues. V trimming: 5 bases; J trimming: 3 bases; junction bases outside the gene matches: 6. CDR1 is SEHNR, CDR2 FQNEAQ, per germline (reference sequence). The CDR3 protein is CASSPLSGSTDTQYF. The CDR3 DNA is TGTGCCAGCAGCCCTCTTAGCGGGAGTACAGATACGCAGTATTTT.

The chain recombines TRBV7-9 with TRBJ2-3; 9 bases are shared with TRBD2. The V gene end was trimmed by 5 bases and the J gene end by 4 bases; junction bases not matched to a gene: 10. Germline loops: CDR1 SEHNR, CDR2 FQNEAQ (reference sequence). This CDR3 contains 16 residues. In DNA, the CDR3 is TGTGCCAGCAGCCCGAGGGCGGGAGGGCCCGCAGATACGCAGTATTTT. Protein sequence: CASSPRAGGPADTQYF.

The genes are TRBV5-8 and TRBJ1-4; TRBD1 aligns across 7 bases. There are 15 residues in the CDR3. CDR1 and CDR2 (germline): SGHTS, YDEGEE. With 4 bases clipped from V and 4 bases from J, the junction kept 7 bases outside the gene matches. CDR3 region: CASSPGQSLNEKLFF. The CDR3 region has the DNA TGTGCCAGCAGCCCGGGACAGAGTCTTAATGAAAAACTGTTTTTT.

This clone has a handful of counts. The CDR3 DNA follows: TGCAGCGTTGAAATAGGGACTGAAGCTTTCTTT. Translating gives CSVEIGTEAFF. The rearrangement joins TRBV29-1 to TRBJ1-1; no definite D call. The CDR3 covers 11 residues. Trimming took off 2 bases at V and 5 bases at J, with 6 bases between the two ends. The germline gives CDR1 SQVTM, CDR2 ANQGSEA. The full variable domain, its missing parts supplied by reference TRBV29-1 and TRBJ1-1, is SAVISQKPSRDICQRGTSLTIQCQVDSQVTMMFWYRQQPGQSLTLIATANQGSEATYESGFVIDKFPISRPNLTFSTLTVSNMSPEDSSIYLCSVEIGTEAFFGQGTRLTVV.

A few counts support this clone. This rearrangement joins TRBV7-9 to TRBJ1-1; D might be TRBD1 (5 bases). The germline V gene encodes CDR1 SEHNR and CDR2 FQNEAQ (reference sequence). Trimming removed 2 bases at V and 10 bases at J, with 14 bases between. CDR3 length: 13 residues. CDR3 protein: CASSLSRDAGAFF. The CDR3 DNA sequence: TGTGCCAGCAGCTTATCCAGGGATGCTGGAGCTTTCTTT.